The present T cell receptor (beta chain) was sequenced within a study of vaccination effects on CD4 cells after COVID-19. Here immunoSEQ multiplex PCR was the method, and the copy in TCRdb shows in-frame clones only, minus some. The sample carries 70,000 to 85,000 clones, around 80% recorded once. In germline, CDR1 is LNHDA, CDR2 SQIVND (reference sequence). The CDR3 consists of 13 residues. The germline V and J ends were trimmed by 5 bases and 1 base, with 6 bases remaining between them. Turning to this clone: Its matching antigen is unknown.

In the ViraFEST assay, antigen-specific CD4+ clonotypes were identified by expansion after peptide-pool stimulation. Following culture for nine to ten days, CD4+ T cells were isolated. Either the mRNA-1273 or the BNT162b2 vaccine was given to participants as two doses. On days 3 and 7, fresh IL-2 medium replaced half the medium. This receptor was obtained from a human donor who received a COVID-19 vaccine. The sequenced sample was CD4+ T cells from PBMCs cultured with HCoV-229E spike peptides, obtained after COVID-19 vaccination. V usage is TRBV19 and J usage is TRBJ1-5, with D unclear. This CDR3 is CASSLRSNQPQHF. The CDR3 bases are TGTGCCAGTAGTTTAAGAAGCAATCAGCCCCAGCATTTT.